The clone carrying this TCR beta chain was seen at least ten times. As yet, its antigen is unknown. These data come from a study of T-cell memory formation after mild COVID-19. Overall study context: Clustering of TCRs was largely donor specific. The study, taken as a whole, reports: Mainly in CM and EM were contracting CD4+ clones; CD8+ were in EMRA. Memory from before infection featured some responding clones, which suggests cross-reactive memory joined.

5'RACE with constant-segment primers yielded barcoded, UMI-tagged TCR alpha and TCR beta cDNA libraries. TCRdb analysed the 5' RACE reads with MiXCR anew, one entry per CDR3 protein. Of roughly 250,000 distinct CDR3 sequences in the sample, roughly 17% are singletons; the top ten hold around 3.7%. CDR3 length equals 14 residues. Trimming shortened V by 6 bases and J by 1 base, and 12 bases separated the two germline ends. Sequences were obtained from PBMCs or a T cell subset sorted from them (not recorded which). This receptor was taken from a man aged 18 to 29 who had mild COVID-19 (a few samples of this study predate the infection). Cell type and time point are not known. The chain links TRBV12-3 or TRBV12-4 to TRBJ1-2; TRBD1 is a possible D gene (6 bases). The CDR3 bases are TGTGCCAGCAGCCTGGGGGGCAGTAACTATGGCTACACCTTC. This translates into CASSLGGSNYGYTF.